Presented here are 10 T cell receptor beta chains from one specimen sequenced in a study of regulatory T cells in long-lasting Graves disease. HTBI primers from iRepertoire and Arm-PCR of CDR3 regions yielded the TCR beta libraries. TCRdb re-analysed the multiplex PCR reads in MiXCR, keeping a single row per CDR3 protein. The data hold 360,000 or so distinct CDR3 sequences, with about 10% observed a single time. Time point meaning: newly diagnosed GD, antithyroid drugs for less than 3 months. With RNA extracted from PBMCs as input, the TCR library was made. The sample was also linked to a second study, of T cells in Graves' hyperthyroidism and ophthalmopathy.

The specimen was peripheral blood mononuclear cells (PBMCs), collected at new diagnosis, from a patient treated with antithyroid drugs. The source of these receptors is a young woman with Graves disease.

This clonotype was observed at least ten times. This chain connects TRBV18 to TRBJ1-1, with D possibly matching TRBD1 (6 bases). The CDR3 is made up of 13 amino acids. V dropped 2 bases and J dropped 5 bases, with 9 bases sitting between them. The V gene's germline CDR1 is KGHSH and CDR2 LQKENI. The DNA for the CDR3 is TGTGCCAGCTCACCAGGGGGCAGGACTGAAGCTTTCTTT. This translates into CASSPGGRTEAFF.

This clonotype was picked up many times. The chain carries TRBV27 and TRBJ2-1, with D perhaps matching TRBD1 (6 bases). The CDR3 runs 13 residues. Trimming took 4 bases from V and 7 from J, leaving 11 bases between them. CDR1 is MNHEY and CDR2 is SMNVEV in the germline V gene (reference sequence). The CDR3 loop reads CASSSTGINEQFF. CDR3 nucleotides: TGTGCCAGCAGTTCCACAGGGATAAATGAGCAGTTCTTC.

This clonotype was counted at least ten times. The chain employs TRBV3-1 and TRBJ1-4; D is ambiguous. V lost 4 bases, J lost 3 bases, and 27 bases lay in between. Germline V gene sequence: CDR1 LGHDT, CDR2 YNNKEL (reference sequence). The CDR3 has 20 residues. The CDR3 is CASSPEGLTLSGNANEKLFF. CDR3 sequence (DNA): TGTGCCAGCAGCCCCGAGGGCCTGACACTGTCGGGGAATGCTAATGAAAAACTGTTTTTT.

This clonotype showed up many times. This sequence joins TRBV19 and TRBJ2-3; tentative D call: TRBD2 (6 bases). This CDR3 has 16 amino acids. Germline values: CDR1 LNHDA, CDR2 SQIVND (reference sequence). V gave up 3 bases and J gave up 1 base, with 14 bases separating them. CDR3 in DNA: TGTGCCAGTAGTATTGGTACGGGAGTTGGCACAGATACGCAGTATTTT. Residues: CASSIGTGVGTDTQYF. The full variable domain, its missing parts supplied by reference TRBV19 and TRBJ2-3, is DGGITQSPKYLFRKEGQNVTLSCEQNLNHDAMYWYRQDPGQGLRLIYYSQIVNDFQKGDIAEGYSVSREKKESFPLTVTSAQKNPTAFYLCASSIGTGVGTDTQYFGPGTRLTVL.

This clonotype appeared many times. CDR3 sequence (DNA): TGTGCCTGGAGATCTAGCGGGAGTGACACCGGGGAGCTGTTTTTT. This encodes CAWRSSGSDTGELFF. V gene TRBV30 combines with J gene TRBJ2-2, with 10 bases identical to TRBD2. Trimming removed 3 bases from V and 3 bases from J; junction bases left unmatched: 4. There are 15 residues in the CDR3. Germline CDR1 GTSNPN, CDR2 SVGIG (reference sequence).

As concerns this clonotype: A far larger clone is a single base away, which makes a read error likely. V and J are TRBV6-1 and TRBJ1-1, with D perhaps TRBD1 (6 bases). This CDR3 is built from 19 residues. V dropped 5 bases and J dropped 1 base, with 26 bases sitting between them. Per the germline V gene, CDR1 is MNHNS and CDR2 is SASEGT. DNA of the CDR3: TGTGCCAGCAGTCCAAACAGGGCCGTGGCCTTTCGGGGGAACACTGAAGCTTTCTTT. Protein: CASSPNRAVAFRGNTEAFF.

This chain uses TRBV7-2 with TRBJ1-1; possibly TRBD1 for D (5 bases). CDR3 length equals 15 residues. CDR1 is SGHTA, CDR2 FQGNSA, per germline. The V and J ends lost 1 base and 7 bases respectively, with 16 bases between them. The CDR3 region has the DNA TGTGCCAGCAGCTTAGTTGCGGGGGGAATGGATGAAGCTTTCTTT. The encoded protein is CASSLVAGGMDEAFF.

This clonotype was observed at least ten times. V gene TRBV30 combines with J gene TRBJ1-1; no firm D call. The CDR3 contains 14 residues. The ends were cut back, 2 bases at V and 0 bases at J, with 10 bases in the middle. Germline values: CDR1 GTSNPN, CDR2 SVGIG (reference sequence). CDR3 DNA: TGTGCCTGGAGTATCTTGGATTTGAACACTGAAGCTTTCTTT. It is translated as CAWSILDLNTEAFF.

To note about this clonotype: It may be a read error: a sequence one base away is much more abundant. The CDR3 nucleotides read TGTGCCAGCAGCTTGATTTTAACGGACAGGCGCGAGTATGGCTACACCTTC. Encoded protein: CASSLILTDRREYGYTF. This chain uses TRBV5-6 with TRBJ1-2, with 7 bases identical to TRBD1. Trimming cost V 1 base and J 5 bases; bases outside gene matches: 14. The CDR3 totals 17 residues. Per the germline V gene, CDR1 is SGHDT and CDR2 is YYEEEE.

This clonotype showed up many times. The chain carries TRBV2 and TRBJ1-5; TRBD1 agrees at 7 bases. The J segment lost 4 bases and the V segment lost 4 bases, leaving 7 bases of the junction unmatched. The CDR3 runs 15 residues. Germline CDR1 and CDR2: SNHLY and FYNNEI. The CDR3 coding sequence is TGTGCCAGCAGTGTTATCCGGGACAGAAATCAGCCCCAGCATTTT. This gives the protein CASSVIRDRNQPQHF.